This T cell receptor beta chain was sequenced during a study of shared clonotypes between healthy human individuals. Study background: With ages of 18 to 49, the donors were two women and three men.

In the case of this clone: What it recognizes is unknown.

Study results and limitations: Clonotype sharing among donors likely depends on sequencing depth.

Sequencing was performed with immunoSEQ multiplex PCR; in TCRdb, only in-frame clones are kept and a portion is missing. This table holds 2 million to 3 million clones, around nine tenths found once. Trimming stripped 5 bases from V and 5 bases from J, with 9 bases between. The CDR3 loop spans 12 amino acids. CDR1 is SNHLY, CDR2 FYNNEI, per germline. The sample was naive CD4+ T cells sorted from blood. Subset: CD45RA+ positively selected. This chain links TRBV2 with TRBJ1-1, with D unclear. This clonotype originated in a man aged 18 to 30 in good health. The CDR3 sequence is CASSPGRTEAFF. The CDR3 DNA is TGTGCCAGCAGTCCAGGTAGGACTGAAGCTTTCTTT.